This TCR beta chain was profiled in a study of blood T cell repertoires in COVID-19. Overall study: T cells, B-cell-depleted T cells, or PBMCs provided the cDNA or gDNA that served as material.

In the authors' workflow: Quantification of nucleated cells was approximated via reference gene primer amplification. Measured with immunoSEQ multiplex PCR; TCRdb has only the in-frame clones, and not every one. The V and J calls and clone size come from that table; D and trimming were worked out from the DNA. The table lists approximately 290,000 clones, roughly 80% of them singletons. Germline assignment: CDR1 SGDLS and CDR2 YYNGEE. The V segment lost 4 bases and the J segment 7 bases; nucleotides outside the gene matches: 3. The CDR3 loop spans 14 amino acids. This clonotype originated in a person aged 65 to 85 with COVID-19, enrolled during active disease. The sequencing input was peripheral blood. This chain uses TRBV9 with TRBJ1-6; 9 bases match TRBD1. CDR3 sequence reads: CASSPGTGNSPLHF. CDR3 DNA sequence: TGTGCCAGCAGCCCAGGGACAGGGAATTCACCCCTCCACTTT. The full variable domain, rest sourced from reference TRBV9 and TRBJ1-6, is DSGVTQTPKHLITATGQRVTLRCSPRSGDLSVYWYQQSLDQGLQFLIQYYNGEERAKGNILERFSAQQFPDLHSELNLSSLELGDSALYFCASSPGTGNSPLHFGNGTRLTVT.